The rows below give T cell receptor beta chains drawn from one sample of a study of CD8 T cells in Susac syndrome. TCRdb re-called the immunoSEQ multiplex PCR reads through MiXCR, storing one row per CDR3 protein. This table holds approximately 25,000 distinct CDR3 sequences, around 93% found once. Sample: CD8+ T cells from PBMCs. These receptors came from a human donor with Susac syndrome. Both conserved end residues are part of each CDR3. A D gene is named only where the DNA matches it firmly.

>TRBJ2-7|-|TRBV13
CASSLGVGPGNYYEQYF
TGTGCCAGCAGCTTAGGTGTGGGGCCGGGGAACTACTACGAGCAGTACTTC
>TRBJ1-2|-|TRBV7-9
CASSPRTGNYGYTF
TGTGCCAGCAGCCCCCGGACGGGTAACTATGGCTACACCTTC
>TRBJ1-3|-|TRBV9
CASSSGTSLSGNTIYF
TGTGCCAGCAGCTCAGGGACCTCTCTCTCTGGAAACACCATATATTTT
>TRBJ2-7|-|TRBV5-1
CASSLAGDGLSYEQYF
TGCGCCAGCAGCTTGGCGGGCGATGGGTTAAGCTACGAGCAGTACTTC
>TRBJ2-5|TRBD2|TRBV12-3/TRBV12-4
CASSLTGLAGGETQYF
TGTGCCAGCAGTTTAACCGGACTAGCGGGGGGAGAGACCCAGTACTTC
>TRBJ2-7|-|TRBV2
CASRGVAYYEQYF
TGTGCCAGCCGTGGGGTTGCTTACTACGAGCAGTACTTC
>TRBJ2-7|TRBD1|TRBV12-3/TRBV12-4
CASTLDRGYEQYF
TGTGCCAGCACCCTCGACAGGGGCTACGAGCAGTACTTC
>TRBJ1-2|TRBD1|TRBV4-3
CASSQTDRGPPKGYTF
TGCGCCAGCAGCCAAACGGACAGGGGCCCTCCTAAAGGCTACACCTTC
>TRBJ1-2|TRBD1|TRBV6-5
CASNPQGAGYGYTF
TGTGCCAGCAACCCACAGGGGGCCGGCTATGGCTACACCTTC
>TRBJ2-5|TRBD2|TRBV13
CASSLRGEETQYF
TGTGCCAGCAGCTTACGGGGGGAAGAGACCCAGTACTTC